Sequencing of this TCR beta chain was carried out in a study of graft-versus-host responses after intestinal transplantation (dated by TCRdb to the early 2020s). General notes on the study: Recipients received multivisceral, liver-intestinal, or isolated intestinal transplants. All recipients received anti-thymocyte globulin induction followed by maintenance tacrolimus and steroids for around three years. Graft-versus-host and host-versus-graft alloreactive T cell clones were tracked in the graft, circulation and bone marrow after intestinal transplantation using bulk TCR-beta CDR3 sequencing. To identify alloreactive clones, pre-transplant mixed lymphocyte reaction products were sequenced and then compared with unstimulated pre-transplant donor and recipient T cells. A cohort of about 25 intestinal transplant recipients, including one retransplant, was enrolled, and a few patients lacking pretransplant specimens were excluded. A peak of at least 4% donor T cells among recipient peripheral blood mononuclear cells was the definition used for donor T cell macrochimerism. Instead of going to the commercial service, samples from a few later patients were sequenced in-house on an Illumina MiSeq and processed with MiXCR.

The protocol used for the library was the immunoSEQ multiplex PCR assay. For most patients, genomic DNA was isolated using the Qiagen DNeasy Blood and Tissue Kit and was shipped frozen to Adaptive Biotechnologies for TCR sequencing. Adaptive Biotechnologies carried out high-throughput TCR-beta CDR3 sequencing of genomic DNA for most patients. The original methods were these. Adaptive's ImmunoSEQ software was the source of the TCR sequencing data for 15 to 20 patients, while a few other patients were processed with MiXCR and VDJtools. CD4 versus CD8 sorting errors were corrected by removing sequences found in both subsets at a frequency ratio below 5:1. Because the origin of CDR3 nucleotide sequences shared between donor and recipient could not be assigned, those sequences were removed. To be classed as alloreactive, a clone needed at least 2-fold expansion over unstimulated cells and a minimum CFSE-low frequency of 0.002% (template counts) or 0.001% (read counts). Mappable clones were those detected in sequenced pre-transplant spleen, lymph node, or MLR CFSE-low populations of the donor or recipient. Cumulative frequency of alloreactive clones was calculated as a percentage of all sequences weighted by copy number. This is the immuneACCESS table as TCRdb keeps it, with only in-frame sequences that have V and J called. A part of the clones is gone; compared with another copy, unresolved V genes explain less than half, and the rest is unexplained. The V and J calls and the clone size are those of that table, but D and trimming were determined from the DNA. The sample has about 94,000 clones on record, about 91% of them singletons. Approximately 0.5% of the sample is taken by the ten largest.

On this clone itself: The target of this receptor is not known. Base qualities were left out, and no much larger clone turns up one base away.

Study-level results and caveats: The conclusions were limited by the relatively low number and heterogeneity of the intestinal transplant patients. GvH clones were found in recipient bone marrow, and some of the GvH clones appeared earlier in ileal mucosa or blood, which is consistent with an intestinal mucosal origin. Peak levels of circulating GvH clones were associated with declines in HvG clones early after transplant. In the allografts of patients with donor T cell macrochimerism, GvH to HvG T cell clonal ratios were high.

Sample time point, as interpreted from the label and publication: cells obtained before transplantation from donor or recipient. CD3+CD4+ and CD3+CD8+ populations were FACS-sorted from unstimulated pre-transplant donor and recipient cells taken from spleen or lymph nodes. The sequence was obtained from a human donor who received an intestinal transplant. Sequenced here: unstimulated CD8+ T cells sorted from spleen or lymph node cells, sampled before intestinal transplant.

The CDR3 has the sequence CASSLAWDSEAFF. Here is the DNA: TGCGCCAGCAGCTTGGCCTGGGACAGTGAAGCTTTCTTT. The sequence joins TRBV5-1 to TRBJ1-1, with 7 bases matching TRBD1. Per the germline V gene, SGHRS is the CDR1 and YFSETQ is the CDR2. CDR3 length: 13 amino acids, cysteine to phenylalanine. Left in the record is the CDR3 DNA by itself, 39 bases read in frame from the first base. Relative to germline, V is missing 0 bases and J is missing 7 bases, with 3 bases of the junction outside any gene match.